These T cell receptor beta chains were read from a single sample in a study of CD4 T cells in relation to SARS-CoV-2 and coronaviruses. Method: immunoSEQ multiplex PCR; TCRdb's copy keeps in-frame clones and lacks some. The sample holds about 23,000 clones, around 80% seen once. What these receptors recognize is not known. The specimen was CD4+ T cells from PBMCs, cultured in vitro. The receptors here all came from a human donor in good health. Each CDR3 is given with its conserved first and last residue. A D gene is named only where the DNA matches it firmly. Expanded clones are given a class, and other clones once, few, many or no size at all.

V gene: TRBV11-2; J gene: TRBJ2-7; D gene: TRBD1; clone size: NA; CDR3 length: 16; CDR3 protein: CASSLEGGTGLYEQYF; CDR3 DNA: TGTGCCAGCAGCTTAGAAGGGGGGACAGGGTTATACGAGCAGTACTTC
V gene: TRBV28; J gene: TRBJ2-7; D gene: TRBD2; clone size: NA; CDR3 length: 15; CDR3 protein: CASSFRAGGTYEQYF; CDR3 DNA: TGTGCCAGCAGTTTCCGGGCGGGGGGGACTTACGAGCAGTACTTC
V gene: TRBV7-8; J gene: TRBJ2-7; D gene: NA; clone size: NA; CDR3 length: 14; CDR3 protein: CASSSELRSYEQYF; CDR3 DNA: TGTGCCAGCAGCTCTGAACTCCGCTCCTACGAGCAGTACTTC
V gene: TRBV7-6; J gene: TRBJ2-7; D gene: NA; clone size: NA; CDR3 length: 13; CDR3 protein: CASSQNQGNEQYF; CDR3 DNA: TGTGCCAGCAGCCAGAATCAGGGGAACGAGCAGTACTTC
V gene: TRBV30; J gene: TRBJ2-3; D gene: TRBD2; clone size: once; CDR3 length: 15; CDR3 protein: CAAAGTSGRTDTQYF; CDR3 DNA: TGTGCCGCTGCGGGCACTAGCGGGAGGACAGATACGCAGTATTTT
V gene: TRBV9; J gene: TRBJ2-3; D gene: TRBD2; clone size: NA; CDR3 length: 16; CDR3 protein: CASSPAGGRGTDTQYF; CDR3 DNA: TGTGCCAGCAGCCCAGCGGGAGGCCGCGGCACAGATACGCAGTATTTT
V gene: TRBV25-1; J gene: TRBJ2-2; D gene: NA; clone size: NA; CDR3 length: 15; CDR3 protein: CASSNVDGKPGELFF; CDR3 DNA: TGTGCCAGCAGTAATGTGGACGGGAAGCCAGGGGAGCTGTTTTTT
V gene: TRBV19; J gene: TRBJ2-1; D gene: TRBD1; clone size: NA; CDR3 length: 18; CDR3 protein: CASSIILGGQGAYNEQFF; CDR3 DNA: TGTGCCAGTAGTATAATATTAGGGGGACAGGGGGCCTACAATGAGCAGTTCTTC
V gene: TRBV9; J gene: TRBJ2-5; D gene: NA; clone size: NA; CDR3 length: 15; CDR3 protein: CASSRGLINQETQYF; CDR3 DNA: TGTGCCAGCAGCCGCGGACTAATTAACCAAGAGACCCAGTACTTC
V gene: TRBV19; J gene: TRBJ1-2; D gene: TRBD1; clone size: NA; CDR3 length: 15; CDR3 protein: CASSQSWDRGNGYTF; CDR3 DNA: TGTGCCAGTAGCCAGAGCTGGGACAGGGGCAATGGCTACACCTTC
V gene: TRBV4-2; J gene: TRBJ2-7; D gene: TRBD2; clone size: NA; CDR3 length: 18; CDR3 protein: CASSQDTLTSGFTYEQYF; CDR3 DNA: TGTGCCAGCAGCCAAGACACCCTCACTAGCGGGTTTACCTACGAGCAGTACTTC
V gene: TRBV3-1/TRBV3-2; J gene: TRBJ2-7; D gene: TRBD2; clone size: NA; CDR3 length: 16; CDR3 protein: CASSQRTTSGHYEQYF; CDR3 DNA: TGTGCCAGCAGCCAACGAACGACTAGCGGGCACTACGAGCAGTACTTC
V gene: TRBV25-1; J gene: TRBJ2-1; D gene: NA; clone size: NA; CDR3 length: 14; CDR3 protein: CASSRQGPYNEQFF; CDR3 DNA: TGTGCCAGCAGTCGTCAGGGTCCCTACAATGAGCAGTTCTTC
V gene: TRBV27; J gene: TRBJ1-5; D gene: NA; clone size: NA; CDR3 length: 14; CDR3 protein: CASSPRDGQEPQHF; CDR3 DNA: TGTGCCAGCAGTCCACGGGACGGCCAGGAGCCCCAGCATTTT
V gene: TRBV19; J gene: TRBJ2-4; D gene: TRBD2; clone size: NA; CDR3 length: 18; CDR3 protein: CASSQGLAGGRAKNIQYF; CDR3 DNA: TGTGCCAGTAGTCAAGGACTAGCGGGAGGCCGAGCCAAAAACATTCAGTACTTC
V gene: TRBV12-3/TRBV12-4; J gene: TRBJ2-1; D gene: NA; clone size: NA; CDR3 length: 12; CDR3 protein: CASSLFYNEQFF; CDR3 DNA: TGTGCCAGCAGTTTATTCTACAATGAGCAGTTCTTC
V gene: TRBV2; J gene: TRBJ2-3; D gene: NA; clone size: once; CDR3 length: 10; CDR3 protein: CATGRDTQYF; CDR3 DNA: TGTGCCACCGGTCGAGATACGCAGTATTTT
V gene: TRBV10-3; J gene: TRBJ2-7; D gene: NA; clone size: NA; CDR3 length: 12; CDR3 protein: CAISESTEEQYF; CDR3 DNA: TGTGCCATCAGTGAGTCAACTGAAGAGCAGTACTTC
V gene: TRBV6-1; J gene: TRBJ2-3; D gene: NA; clone size: NA; CDR3 length: 15; CDR3 protein: CASSEAAHITDTQYF; CDR3 DNA: TGTGCCAGCAGTGAAGCGGCACACATAACAGATACGCAGTATTTT
V gene: TRBV12-5; J gene: TRBJ2-7; D gene: NA; clone size: NA; CDR3 length: 16; CDR3 protein: CASGLSPGIQGYEQYF; CDR3 DNA: TGTGCTAGTGGTTTGTCGCCAGGGATTCAAGGCTACGAGCAGTACTTC
V gene: TRBV3-1/TRBV3-2; J gene: TRBJ2-7; D gene: TRBD2; clone size: once; CDR3 length: 15; CDR3 protein: CASSRTSGGQYEQYF; CDR3 DNA: TGTGCCAGCAGCCGCACTAGCGGGGGGCAATACGAGCAGTACTTC
V gene: TRBV5-1; J gene: TRBJ1-6; D gene: NA; clone size: NA; CDR3 length: 15; CDR3 protein: CASSLWGAENSPLHF; CDR3 DNA: TGCGCCAGCAGCTTGTGGGGGGCCGAGAATTCACCCCTCCACTTT
V gene: TRBV3-1/TRBV3-2; J gene: TRBJ2-1; D gene: TRBD2; clone size: NA; CDR3 length: 16; CDR3 protein: CASSLTWTSGINEQFF; CDR3 DNA: TGTGCCAGCAGCCTCACTTGGACTAGCGGGATCAATGAGCAGTTCTTC
V gene: TRBV12-3/TRBV12-4; J gene: TRBJ1-1; D gene: TRBD1; clone size: NA; CDR3 length: 12; CDR3 protein: CASSSQGAEAFF; CDR3 DNA: TGTGCCAGCAGTTCACAGGGGGCTGAAGCTTTCTTT
V gene: TRBV9; J gene: TRBJ1-1; D gene: NA; clone size: NA; CDR3 length: 12; CDR3 protein: CASSVDRAEAFF; CDR3 DNA: TGTGCCAGCAGCGTAGATAGGGCTGAAGCTTTCTTT
V gene: TRBV5-1; J gene: TRBJ1-1; D gene: NA; clone size: NA; CDR3 length: 15; CDR3 protein: CASSLPAALNTEAFF; CDR3 DNA: TGCGCCAGCAGTCTACCCGCCGCCTTGAACACTGAAGCTTTCTTT
V gene: TRBV7-3; J gene: TRBJ2-1; D gene: TRBD2; clone size: NA; CDR3 length: 15; CDR3 protein: CASSAQGGSYNEQFF; CDR3 DNA: TGTGCCAGCAGCGCCCAGGGCGGGAGTTACAATGAGCAGTTCTTC
V gene: TRBV11-2; J gene: TRBJ2-1; D gene: TRBD2; clone size: once; CDR3 length: 13; CDR3 protein: CASSLGLDNEQFF; CDR3 DNA: TGTGCCAGCAGCCTAGGACTAGACAATGAGCAGTTCTTC
V gene: TRBV6-4; J gene: TRBJ2-3; D gene: NA; clone size: once; CDR3 length: 15; CDR3 protein: CASRLSDGATDTQYF; CDR3 DNA: TGTGCCAGCAGACTCTCCGACGGGGCTACAGATACGCAGTATTTT
V gene: TRBV5-6; J gene: TRBJ2-6; D gene: NA; clone size: NA; CDR3 length: 18; CDR3 protein: CASSLVGRDGSGANVLTF; CDR3 DNA: TGTGCCAGCAGCTTGGTGGGAAGGGATGGCTCTGGGGCCAACGTCCTGACTTTC
V gene: TRBV2; J gene: TRBJ1-6; D gene: NA; clone size: once; CDR3 length: 17; CDR3 protein: CASSEGLRLSYNSPLHF; CDR3 DNA: TGTGCCAGCAGTGAAGGGCTTCGACTCTCCTATAATTCACCCCTCCACTTT
V gene: TRBV5-1; J gene: TRBJ2-7; D gene: TRBD2; clone size: medium-sized; CDR3 length: 15; CDR3 protein: CASSWTSGEFYEQYF; CDR3 DNA: TGCGCCAGCAGCTGGACTAGCGGAGAGTTTTACGAGCAGTACTTC
V gene: TRBV10-3; J gene: TRBJ1-5; D gene: NA; clone size: NA; CDR3 length: 13; CDR3 protein: CAISPGGGQPQHF; CDR3 DNA: TGTGCCATCAGCCCCGGGGGGGGTCAGCCCCAGCATTTT
V gene: TRBV5-1; J gene: TRBJ1-3; D gene: NA; clone size: NA; CDR3 length: 18; CDR3 protein: CASSSGILAGDSGNTIYF; CDR3 DNA: TGCGCCAGCAGCAGTGGGATTTTAGCCGGCGACTCTGGAAACACCATATATTTT
V gene: TRBV2; J gene: TRBJ1-6; D gene: TRBD1; clone size: NA; CDR3 length: 13; CDR3 protein: CASRDSVVTPLHF; CDR3 DNA: TGTGCCAGCCGGGACAGCGTCGTAACACCCCTCCACTTT
V gene: TRBV5-5; J gene: TRBJ2-6; D gene: TRBD1; clone size: NA; CDR3 length: 17; CDR3 protein: CASSRTGGTSGANVLTF; CDR3 DNA: TGTGCCAGCTCACGAACAGGGGGCACATCTGGGGCCAACGTCCTGACTTTC